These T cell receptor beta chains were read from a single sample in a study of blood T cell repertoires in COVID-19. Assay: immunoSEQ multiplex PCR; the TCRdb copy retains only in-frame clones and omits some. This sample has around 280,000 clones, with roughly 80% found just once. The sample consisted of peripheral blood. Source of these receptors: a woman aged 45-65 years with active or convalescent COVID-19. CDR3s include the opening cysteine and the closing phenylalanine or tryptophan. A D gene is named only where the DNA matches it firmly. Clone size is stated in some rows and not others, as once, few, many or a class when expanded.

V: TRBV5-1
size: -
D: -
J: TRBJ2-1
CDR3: CASSSTEVTREQFF
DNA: TGCGCCAGCAGCAGCACCGAGGTAACTCGGGAGCAGTTCTTC

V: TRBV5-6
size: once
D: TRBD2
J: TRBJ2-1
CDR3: CASSGRAGVLNEQFF
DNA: TGTGCCAGCAGCGGCCGAGCGGGAGTACTCAATGAGCAGTTCTTC

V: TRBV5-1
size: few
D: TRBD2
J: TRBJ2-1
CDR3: CASSLVGGPYAYNEQFF
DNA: TGCGCCAGCAGCTTGGTGGGAGGGCCTTACGCCTACAATGAGCAGTTCTTC

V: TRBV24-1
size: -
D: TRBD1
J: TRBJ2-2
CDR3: CATSAYNRGQRDTGELFF
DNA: TGTGCCACCAGTGCGTATAACAGGGGGCAGAGGGACACCGGGGAGCTGTTTTTT

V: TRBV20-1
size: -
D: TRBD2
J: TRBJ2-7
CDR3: CSASPIRWGGEQYF
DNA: TGCAGTGCTAGTCCGATCCGTTGGGGGGGGGAGCAGTACTTC

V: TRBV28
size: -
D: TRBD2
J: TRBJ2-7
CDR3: CASRPLGGRAYEQYF
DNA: TGTGCCAGCAGGCCGTTGGGCGGGAGGGCCTACGAGCAGTACTTC

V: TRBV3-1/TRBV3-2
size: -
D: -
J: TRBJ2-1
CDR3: CASSQDSAGSNEQFF
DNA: TGTGCCAGCAGCCAAGATAGTGCCGGGAGCAATGAGCAGTTCTTC

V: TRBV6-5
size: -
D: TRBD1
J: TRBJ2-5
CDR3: CASSYWGQGSETQYF
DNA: TGTGCCAGCAGTTACTGGGGACAGGGATCCGAGACCCAGTACTTC

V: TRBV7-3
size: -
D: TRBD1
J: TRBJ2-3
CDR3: CASSLTPGGRGSTDTQYF
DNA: TGTGCCAGCAGCTTAACCCCAGGGGGCAGAGGAAGCACAGATACGCAGTATTTT

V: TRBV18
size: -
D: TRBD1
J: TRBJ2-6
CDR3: CASSPRDREEPGGANVLTF
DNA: TGTGCCAGCTCACCCCGGGACAGGGAGGAGCCTGGCGGGGCCAACGTCCTGACTTTC

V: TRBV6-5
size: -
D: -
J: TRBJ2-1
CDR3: CASRDPLTGYNEQFF
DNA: TGTGCCAGCAGAGATCCATTGACAGGATACAATGAGCAGTTCTTC

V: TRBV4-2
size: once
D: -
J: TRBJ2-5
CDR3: CASSQDVTTQETQYF
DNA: TGTGCCAGCAGCCAAGATGTTACCACACAAGAGACCCAGTACTTC

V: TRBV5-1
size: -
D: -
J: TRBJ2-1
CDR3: CASSLFAGTLYNEQFF
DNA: TGCGCCAGCAGCTTGTTTGCGGGAACCCTCTACAATGAGCAGTTCTTC

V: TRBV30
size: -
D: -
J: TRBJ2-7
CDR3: CAWDYSGSYEQYF
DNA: TGTGCCTGGGACTATAGCGGCTCCTACGAGCAGTACTTC